A single sample gave rise to the 9 T cell receptor beta chains below, sequenced in a study of T cells after yellow fever vaccination. TCRdb fed the 5' RACE reads into MiXCR, producing one record per CDR3 protein. The table includes a few hundred thousand distinct CDR3 sequences, about 7% detected once. The sample in question was CD4+ T cells sorted from PBMCs, obtained on the day of the yellow fever booster vaccination. The receptors here all came from a man aged 30 to 45 who received the YFV17D yellow fever vaccine.

This clonotype occurred many times. V and J are TRBV7-2 and TRBJ2-1; D remains unclear. CDR1 and CDR2 (germline): SGHTA, FQGNSA. This CDR3 is built from 13 residues. V was shortened by 7 bases and J by 12 bases, with 19 bases between the two germline ends. CDR3 DNA sequence: TGTGCCAGCACCCACTGGGCTCAGGAGCGGCAGTTCTTC. Protein sequence: CASTHWAQERQFF.

This clonotype was seen a handful of times. The chain has TRBV15 and TRBJ2-1, with D maybe TRBD2 (5 bases). CDR3 size: 12 residues. The V gene lost 5 bases and the J gene lost 9 bases, with 11 bases spanning the gap. Germline V CDR1 and CDR2: LNHNV, YYDKDF (reference sequence). The CDR3 nucleotides are TGTGCCACCAGCCGAGGGCGCTTTGAGCAGTTCTTC. Its protein is CATSRGRFEQFF.

This clonotype showed up many times. The chain combines TRBV20-1 with TRBJ2-2; D might be TRBD1 (6 bases). The CDR3 spans 13 residues. The ends were cut back, 2 bases at V and 5 bases at J, with 9 bases in the middle. The germline gives CDR1 DFQATT, CDR2 SNEGSKA (reference sequence). The CDR3 here is CSARQGITGELFF. Here the CDR3 DNA reads TGCAGTGCTAGACAGGGGATTACCGGGGAGCTGTTTTTT.

The V gene is TRBV6-5, the J gene TRBJ1-2; a weak D match, TRBD1 (5 bases). Deletions cut 6 bases from V and 5 bases from J, with 13 bases between. This CDR3 is built from 13 residues. Germline-derived CDR1 and CDR2 are MNHEY and SVGAGI. The CDR3 spells CASRLTDLYGYTF. The CDR3 bases are TGTGCCAGCAGGCTGACAGACCTTTATGGCTACACCTTC.

J is TRBJ2-7 and V is TRBV20-1; D may be TRBD2 (7 bases). The CDR3 is 13 amino acids. Trimming removed 8 bases at V and 6 bases at J, with 20 bases between. The germline CDR1 and CDR2 sequences are DFQATT and SNEGSKA (reference sequence). The chain's CDR3 is CSSPGRGHSEQYF. CDR3 coding DNA: TGCAGTTCCCCGGGGAGGGGACACTCCGAGCAGTACTTC.

There are many counts of this clonotype. J is TRBJ2-1 and V is TRBV7-9, with D uncertain. Germline assignment: CDR1 SEHNR and CDR2 FQNEAQ (reference sequence). The ends were cut back, 6 bases at V and 9 bases at J, with 9 bases in the middle. This CDR3 is 11 amino acids long. The CDR3 spells CASRGRSEQFF. DNA for the CDR3: TGTGCCAGCAGGGGTCGGAGTGAGCAGTTCTTC.

This chain's CDR3 is CASSQTSDTQYF. In DNA form, the CDR3 reads TGTGCCAGCAGTCAAACTAGTGATACGCAGTATTTT. V and J are TRBV6-5 and TRBJ2-3, with D perhaps TRBD2 (5 bases). The V gene lost 5 bases and the J gene lost 6 bases, with 9 bases spanning the gap. CDR3 length equals 12 residues. Germline V gene sequence: CDR1 MNHEY, CDR2 SVGAGI.

The table lists this clonotype with many counts. This chain connects TRBV5-1 to TRBJ2-5, with 8 bases lining up with TRBD1. V dropped 4 bases and J dropped 5; count of bases not matched to a gene: 10. This CDR3 contains 15 residues. CDR1 and CDR2 from the germline V gene are SGHRS and YFSETQ. CDR3 residues: CASSRTGPLGETQYF. The CDR3 DNA follows: TGCGCCAGCAGCAGGACAGGGCCCCTCGGGGAGACCCAGTACTTC.

This clonotype was counted between two and nine times. V gene TRBV11-2 combines with J gene TRBJ2-7, with D tentatively TRBD1 or TRBD2 (5 bases each). The V end was cut by 9 bases, the J end by 4 bases, with 16 bases between. CDR1 SGHAT and CDR2 FQNNGV come from the germline V gene. The CDR3 consists of 13 residues. In nucleotides, the CDR3 is TGTGCCAGTTCGAGGGGCAGAGAATACGAGCAGTACTTC. This codes for CASSRGREYEQYF. Supplemented by reference TRBV11-2 and TRBJ2-7, the full variable domain reads EAGVAQSPRYKIIEKRQSVAFWCNPISGHATLYWYQQILGQGPKLLIQFQNNGVVDDSQLPKDRFSAERLKGVDSTLKIQPAKLEDSAVYLCASSRGREYEQYFGPGTRLTVT.